A single sample gave rise to the 12 T cell receptor beta chains below, sequenced in a study of identical twins listed by TCRdb under 2016. Receptor libraries were prepared by 5' RACE. Sequencing was carried out with an Illumina HiSeq 2000. TCRdb took the public reads, trimmed them with fastp at Q25, ran MiXCR for clone calling and kept in-frame beta chains. When rows share a CDR3 protein, they turn into one entry using the most common DNA and genes. The sample table holds 400,000 to 500,000 distinct CDR3 sequences, of which about 13% were seen once. The ten largest clones represent 0.98% of the sample. The same specimen was also included in a second study, on yellow fever vaccine responses in identical twins.

The sequencing sample was made of CD4+ T cells sorted from blood. These receptors all come from a woman younger than 30 in good health.

This clonotype was seen a few times. The J gene is TRBJ1-1, the V gene TRBV6-5; no definite D call. Germline V gene sequence: CDR1 MNHEY, CDR2 SVGAGI. CDR3 length equals 14 residues. Trimming took off 6 bases at V and 1 base at J, with 12 bases between the two ends. CDR3 loop: CASRDSPRNTEAFF. As DNA, the CDR3 is TGTGCCAGCAGGGACTCCCCGCGGAACACTGAAGCTTTCTTT.

This clonotype showed up just a few times. The chain joins TRBV7-8 to TRBJ2-1; 9 positions match TRBD2. Germline CDR1 SGHVS, CDR2 FQNEAQ. The CDR3 totals 16 residues. The V gene end was trimmed by 3 bases and the J gene end by 8 bases; junction bases not matched to a gene: 11. Written as DNA, the CDR3 is TGTGCCAGCAGCTTGGCTGTAGCGGGAGTCGGGGATGAGCAGTTCTTC. Protein product: CASSLAVAGVGDEQFF. Variable domain in full (rest from reference TRBV7-8 and TRBJ2-1): GAGVSQSPRYKVAKRGQDVALRCDPISGHVSLFWYQQALGQGPEFLTYFQNEAQLDKSGLPSDRFFAERPEGSVSTLKIQRTQQEDSAVYLCASSLAVAGVGDEQFFGPGTRLTVL.

This clonotype occurred a few times. V and J are TRBV4-2 and TRBJ2-1, with TRBD2 matching 14 bases. Germline trimming cut 2 bases from V and 6 bases from J; bases unmatched to any gene: 3. CDR1 LGHNA and CDR2 YNFKEQ come from the germline V gene. This CDR3 contains 16 residues. CDR3: CASSQPGTSGSNEQFF. CDR3 coding DNA: TGTGCCAGCAGCCAACCCGGGACTAGCGGGAGCAATGAGCAGTTCTTC.

J is TRBJ1-1 and V is TRBV18; 7 positions agree with TRBD1. The CDR3 is 14 residues long. The V gene's germline CDR1 is KGHSH and CDR2 LQKENI. After removal of 7 bases from V and 3 bases from J, the junction contained 8 bases not matched to a gene. CDR3 loop: CASCVNRGDTEAFF. CDR3 in DNA: TGTGCCAGCTGCGTTAACAGGGGCGACACTGAAGCTTTCTTT.

The chain links TRBV7-9 to TRBJ2-7; TRBD1 or TRBD2 may be the D gene (5 bases each). The germline V gene has CDR1 SEHNR and CDR2 FQNEAQ (reference sequence). The CDR3 contains 15 residues. Between the trimmed V and J ends, which lost 10 bases and 2 bases, there was a span of 21 bases. The chain's CDR3 is CATNRGAGHTYEQYF. CDR3 nucleotide sequence: TGTGCCACCAACCGAGGGGCAGGGCACACCTACGAGCAGTACTTC. The full variable domain, in which reference TRBV7-9 and TRBJ2-7 provide the parts outside the CDR3, is DTGVSQNPRHKITKRGQNVTFRCDPISEHNRLYWYRQTLGQGPEFLTYFQNEAQLEKSRLLSDRFSAERPKGSFSTLEIQRTEQGDSAMYLCATNRGAGHTYEQYFGPGTRLTVT.

This clonotype was detected only once. The V and J genes are TRBV20-1 and TRBJ2-7, with 8 positions matching TRBD2. CDR1 and CDR2 (germline): DFQATT, SNEGSKA (reference sequence). The CDR3 contains 13 residues. V lost 6 bases, J lost 0 bases, and 4 bases stayed unmatched. CDR3 bases: TGCAGTGCCCAGCGGGGGTACTCCTACGAGCAGTACTTC. This encodes CSAQRGYSYEQYF.

The chain uses TRBV12-3 or TRBV12-4 and TRBJ2-7, with a tentative D call TRBD1 (6 bases). V was pared by 2 bases and J by 6 bases, with 26 bases between. The CDR3 is 18 residues long. DNA for the CDR3: TGTGCCAGCAGTTTATTAGGTTTACAGGGCCCGCACCTAGGCGAGCAGTACTTC. It specifies CASSLLGLQGPHLGEQYF.

This clonotype came up a few times. The CDR3 DNA reads as TGTGCCACCAGCAGAGTTGGGGGCGGTTCACCCCTCCACTTT. Amino acids: CATSRVGGGSPLHF. The chain is built from TRBV15 and TRBJ1-6; possible D gene TRBD1, 6 bases. The V gene's germline CDR1 is LNHNV and CDR2 YYDKDF (reference sequence). CDR3 length equals 14 residues. V was pared by 1 base and J by 9 bases, with 10 bases between.

The rearrangement links TRBV7-2 to TRBJ2-7; 9 nucleotides align to TRBD2. The CDR3 sequence is 14 residues long. CDR1 is SGHTA, CDR2 FQGNSA, per germline. V was pared by 1 base and J by 7 bases, with 5 bases of the junction left unmatched. The DNA of the CDR3 is TGTGCCAGCAGCTTAGAGCCTAGCGGGGTAGAGCAGTACTTC. It encodes CASSLEPSGVEQYF.

The chain has TRBV28 and TRBJ2-7, with TRBD2 matching over 9 bases. Trimming at V came to 5 bases and at J to 5 bases, leaving 10 bases not matched to a gene. This CDR3 has 15 amino acids. The germline CDR1 and CDR2 sequences are MDHEN and SYDVKM. CDR3 region: CASSTLAGVGNEQYF. In DNA, the CDR3 is TGTGCCAGCAGTACCTTAGCGGGAGTTGGAAACGAGCAGTACTTC.

This clonotype was counted many times. The rearrangement joins TRBV6-5 to TRBJ2-7; TRBD2 is a possible D gene (5 bases). The CDR3 consists of 16 residues. Trimming removed 2 bases from V and 1 base from J, with 15 bases in between. CDR1 and CDR2 from the germline V gene are MNHEY and SVGAGI. DNA of the CDR3: TGTGCCAGCAGTTACGGGCTCGGAGGTGATTCCTACGAGCAGTACTTC. Translation: CASSYGLGGDSYEQYF.

At least ten counts were recorded for this clonotype. CDR3 in DNA: TGTGCCAGCAGCACAGGGGGCAGTTCGGGCGGGGAGCTGTTTTTT. This codes for CASSTGGSSGGELFF. V usage is TRBV27 and J usage is TRBJ2-2, with 9 bases lining up with TRBD1. This CDR3 contains 15 residues. Trimming took 6 bases from V and 7 from J; bases not matched to a gene: 9. Germline-derived CDR1 and CDR2 are MNHEY and SMNVEV (reference sequence).